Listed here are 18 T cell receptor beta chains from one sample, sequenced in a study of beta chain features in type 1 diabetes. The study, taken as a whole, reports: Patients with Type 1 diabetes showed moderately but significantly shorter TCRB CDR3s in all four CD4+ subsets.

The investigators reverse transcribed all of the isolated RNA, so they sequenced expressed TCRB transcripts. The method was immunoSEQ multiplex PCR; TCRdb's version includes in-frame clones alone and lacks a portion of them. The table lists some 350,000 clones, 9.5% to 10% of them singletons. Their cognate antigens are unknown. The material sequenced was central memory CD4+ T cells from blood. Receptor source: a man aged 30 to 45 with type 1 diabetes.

The CDR3 protein is CASSEADRTELDEQYF. The CDR3 DNA reads as TGTGCCAGCAGTGAGGCGGACAGGACGGAATTGGACGAGCAGTACTTC. The chain employs TRBV6-1 and TRBJ2-7, with 7 bases that match TRBD1. V gave up 3 bases and J gave up 5 bases; unmatched junction bases: 13. Germline V gene sequence: CDR1 MNHNS, CDR2 SASEGT. The CDR3 loop spans 16 amino acids.

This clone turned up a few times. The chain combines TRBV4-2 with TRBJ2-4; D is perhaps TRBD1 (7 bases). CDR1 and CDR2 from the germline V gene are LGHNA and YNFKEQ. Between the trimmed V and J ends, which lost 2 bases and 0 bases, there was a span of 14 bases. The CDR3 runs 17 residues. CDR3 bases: TGTGCCAGCAGCCAAAACCAGGGGGACTTAGCCAAAAACATTCAGTACTTC. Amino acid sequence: CASSQNQGDLAKNIQYF.

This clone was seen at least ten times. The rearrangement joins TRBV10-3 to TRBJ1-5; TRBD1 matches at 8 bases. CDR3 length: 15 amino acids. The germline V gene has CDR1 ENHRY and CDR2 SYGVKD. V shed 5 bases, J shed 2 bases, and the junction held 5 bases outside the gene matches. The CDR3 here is CAISQGAYGNQPQHF. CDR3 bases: TGTGCCATCAGTCAGGGGGCGTACGGCAATCAGCCCCAGCATTTT.

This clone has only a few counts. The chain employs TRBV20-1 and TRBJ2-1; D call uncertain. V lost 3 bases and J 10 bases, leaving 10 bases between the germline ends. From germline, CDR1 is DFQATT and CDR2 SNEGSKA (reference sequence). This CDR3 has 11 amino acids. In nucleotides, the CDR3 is TGCAGTGCTAGTTCGCTTTACGAGCAGTTCTTC. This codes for CSASSLYEQFF.

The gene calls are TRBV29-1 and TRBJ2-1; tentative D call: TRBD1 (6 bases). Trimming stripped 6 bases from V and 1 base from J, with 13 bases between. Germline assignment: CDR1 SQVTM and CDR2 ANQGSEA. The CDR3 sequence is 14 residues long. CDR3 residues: CSVGATSSYNEQFF. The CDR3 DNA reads TGCAGCGTGGGGGCGACGTCTTCCTACAATGAGCAGTTCTTC.

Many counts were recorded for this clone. CDR3 nucleotide sequence: TGTGCCATCCTCGACAGTAGCTCCTACGAGCAGTACTTC. This encodes CAILDSSSYEQYF. The rearrangement joins TRBV10-3 to TRBJ2-7; a possible D gene is TRBD1 (5 bases). There are 13 residues in the CDR3. Germline CDR1 reads ENHRY; CDR2 reads SYGVKD. Trimming shortened V by 8 bases and J by 0 bases, and 11 bases separated the two germline ends.

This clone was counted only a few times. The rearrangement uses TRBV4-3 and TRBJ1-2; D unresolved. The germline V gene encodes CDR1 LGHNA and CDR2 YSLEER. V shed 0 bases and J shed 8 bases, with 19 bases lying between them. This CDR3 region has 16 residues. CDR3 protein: CASSQEFTRDGKGYTF. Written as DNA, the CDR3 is TGCGCCAGCAGCCAAGAGTTTACACGGGATGGAAAGGGCTACACCTTC.

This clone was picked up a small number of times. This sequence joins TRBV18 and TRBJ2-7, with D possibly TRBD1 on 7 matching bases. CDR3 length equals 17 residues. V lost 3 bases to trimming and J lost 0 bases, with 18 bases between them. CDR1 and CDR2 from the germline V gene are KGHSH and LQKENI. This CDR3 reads CASSPPSAGQSSYEQYF. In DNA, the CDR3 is TGTGCCAGCTCACCGCCGTCGGCGGGACAGAGCTCCTACGAGCAGTACTTC.

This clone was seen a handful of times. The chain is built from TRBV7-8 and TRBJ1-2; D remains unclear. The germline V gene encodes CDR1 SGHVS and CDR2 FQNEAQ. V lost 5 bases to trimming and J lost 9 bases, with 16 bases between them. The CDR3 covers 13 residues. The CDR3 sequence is CASSQYTSGSYTF. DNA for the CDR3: TGTGCCAGCAGCCAGTACACGTCGGGGAGCTACACCTTC. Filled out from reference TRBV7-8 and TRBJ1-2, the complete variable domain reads GAGVSQSPRYKVAKRGQDVALRCDPISGHVSLFWYQQALGQGPEFLTYFQNEAQLDKSGLPSDRFFAERPEGSVSTLKIQRTQQEDSAVYLCASSQYTSGSYTFGSGTRLTVV.

The CDR3 loop reads CASSAINTGELFF. CDR3 DNA sequence: TGTGCCAGCAGCGCCATAAACACCGGGGAGCTGTTTTTT. The chain is built from TRBV9 and TRBJ2-2; no firm D call. From germline, CDR1 is SGDLS and CDR2 YYNGEE. V lost 3 bases and J lost 2, with 5 bases in between. The CDR3 totals 13 residues.

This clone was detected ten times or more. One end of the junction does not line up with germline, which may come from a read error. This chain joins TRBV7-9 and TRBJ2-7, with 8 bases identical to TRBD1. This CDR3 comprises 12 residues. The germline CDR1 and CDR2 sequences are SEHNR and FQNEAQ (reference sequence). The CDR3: CASSSPTGTGIF. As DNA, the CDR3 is TGTGCCAGCAGCTCCCCAACCGGGACAGGAATTTTC.

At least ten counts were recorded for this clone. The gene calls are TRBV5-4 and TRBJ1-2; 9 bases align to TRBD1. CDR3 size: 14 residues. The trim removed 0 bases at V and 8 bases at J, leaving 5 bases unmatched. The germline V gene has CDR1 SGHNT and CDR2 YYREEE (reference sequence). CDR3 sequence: CASSLGQGDGGYTF. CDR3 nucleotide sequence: TGTGCCAGCAGCTTGGGACAGGGGGATGGAGGCTACACCTTC.

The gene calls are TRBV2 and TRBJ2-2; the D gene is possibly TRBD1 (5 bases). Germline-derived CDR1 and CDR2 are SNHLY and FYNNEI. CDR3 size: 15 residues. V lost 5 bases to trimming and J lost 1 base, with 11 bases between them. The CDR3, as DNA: TGTGCCAGCAGTTACCTAACAGGGAACACCGGGGAGCTGTTTTTT. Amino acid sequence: CASSYLTGNTGELFF. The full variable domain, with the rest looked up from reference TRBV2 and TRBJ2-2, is EPEVTQTPSHQVTQMGQEVILRCVPISNHLYFYWYRQILGQKVEFLVSFYNNEISEKSEIFDDQFSVERPDGSNFTLKIRSTKLEDSAMYFCASSYLTGNTGELFFGEGSRLTVL.

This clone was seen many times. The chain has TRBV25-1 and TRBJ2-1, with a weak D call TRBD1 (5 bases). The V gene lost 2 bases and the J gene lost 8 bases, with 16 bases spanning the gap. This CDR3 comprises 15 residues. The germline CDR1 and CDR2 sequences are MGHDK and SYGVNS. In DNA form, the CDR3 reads TGTGCCAGCAGTGAACCGGATTCGACAGTCGATGAGCAGTTCTTC. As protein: CASSEPDSTVDEQFF.

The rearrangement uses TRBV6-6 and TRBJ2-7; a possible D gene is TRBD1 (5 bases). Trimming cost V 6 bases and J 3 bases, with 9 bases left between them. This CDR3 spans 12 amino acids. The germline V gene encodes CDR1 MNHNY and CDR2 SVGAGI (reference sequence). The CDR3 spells CASSPQGYEQYF. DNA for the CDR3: TGTGCCAGCAGCCCGCAGGGCTACGAGCAGTACTTC.

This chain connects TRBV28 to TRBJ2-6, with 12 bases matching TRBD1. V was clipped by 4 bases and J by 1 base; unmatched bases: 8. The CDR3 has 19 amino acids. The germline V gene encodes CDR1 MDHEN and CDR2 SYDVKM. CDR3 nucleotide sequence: TGTGCCAGCAGTTCCTTCCGGGGACAGGGGGCTTCTGGGGCCAACGTCCTGACTTTC. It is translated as CASSSFRGQGASGANVLTF. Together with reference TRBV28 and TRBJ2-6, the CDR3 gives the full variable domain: DVKVTQSSRYLVKRTGEKVFLECVQDMDHENMFWYRQDPGLGLRLIYFSYDVKMKEKGDIPEGYSVSREKKERFSLILESASTNQTSMYLCASSSFRGQGASGANVLTFGAGSRLTVL.

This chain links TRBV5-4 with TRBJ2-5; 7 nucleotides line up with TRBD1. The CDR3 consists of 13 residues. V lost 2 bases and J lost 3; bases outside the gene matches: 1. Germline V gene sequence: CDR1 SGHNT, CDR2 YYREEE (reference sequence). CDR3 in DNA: TGTGCCAGCAGCTTTACAGGGGAAGAGACCCAGTACTTC. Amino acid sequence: CASSFTGEETQYF.

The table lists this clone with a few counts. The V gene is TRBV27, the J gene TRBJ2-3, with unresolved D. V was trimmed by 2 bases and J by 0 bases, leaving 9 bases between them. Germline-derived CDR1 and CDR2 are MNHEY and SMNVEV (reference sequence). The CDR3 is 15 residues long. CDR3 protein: CASSLRQPSTDTQYF. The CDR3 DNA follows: TGTGCCAGCAGTTTACGGCAACCTAGCACAGATACGCAGTATTTT.